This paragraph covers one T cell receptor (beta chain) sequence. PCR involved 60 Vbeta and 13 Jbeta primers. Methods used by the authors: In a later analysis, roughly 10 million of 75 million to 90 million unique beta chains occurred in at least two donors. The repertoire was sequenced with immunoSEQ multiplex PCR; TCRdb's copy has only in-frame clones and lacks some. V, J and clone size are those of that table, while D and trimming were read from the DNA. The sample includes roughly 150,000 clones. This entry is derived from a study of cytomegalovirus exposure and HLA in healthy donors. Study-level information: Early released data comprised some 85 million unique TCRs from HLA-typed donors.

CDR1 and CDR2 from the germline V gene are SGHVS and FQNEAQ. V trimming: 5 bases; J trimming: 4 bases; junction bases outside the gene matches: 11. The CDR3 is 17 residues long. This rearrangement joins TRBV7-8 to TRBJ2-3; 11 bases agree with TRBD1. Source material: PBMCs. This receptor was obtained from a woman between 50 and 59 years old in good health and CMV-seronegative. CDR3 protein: CASSPNTGQGAADTQYF. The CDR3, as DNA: TGTGCCAGCAGCCCGAATACTGGACAGGGGGCAGCAGATACGCAGTATTTT.